These 20 T cell receptor beta chains originate from one sample sequenced in a study of CD8+ T cells in alopecia areata. Treatment denoted: oral pan-JAK inhibitor, 5-10 mg twice daily. TCR sequencing used cDNA made by reverse transcription of extracted RNA. Assay: immunoSEQ multiplex PCR; the TCRdb copy retains only in-frame clones and omits some. The data contain 95,000 to 100,000 clones, 50% to 75% of them seen just once; the ten biggest clones take up around 16%. The sample consisted of CD8+ T cells sorted from blood, taken at week 4, from a patient treated with tofacitinib. These receptors all come from a human donor with alopecia areata.

This clone was counted a few times. The chain employs TRBV7-9 and TRBJ1-2, with D perhaps matching TRBD1 (5 bases). The length of the CDR3 is 14 residues. V lost 0 bases and J 4 bases, leaving 9 bases between the germline ends. Germline CDR1 is SEHNR and CDR2 is FQNEAQ (reference sequence). CDR3 residues: CASSLAGASYGYTF. Written as DNA, the CDR3 is TGTGCCAGCAGCTTAGCAGGGGCGAGCTATGGCTACACCTTC.

The gene calls are TRBV25-1 and TRBJ1-2; no clear D. This CDR3 spans 14 amino acids. Trimming took off 7 bases at V and 4 bases at J, with 16 bases between the two ends. Germline V gene data show CDR1 as MGHDK and CDR2 as SYGVNS. The CDR3 DNA reads as TGTGCCAGCATCGAGGAACTCGGGCCCTATGGCTACACCTTC. As protein: CASIEELGPYGYTF.

V is TRBV5-1 and J is TRBJ2-7; TRBD1 might be the D (6 bases). V dropped 3 bases and J dropped 0 bases, with 16 bases sitting between them. The germline gives CDR1 SGHRS, CDR2 YFSETQ. The length of the CDR3 is 16 residues. The CDR3 spells CASSSHRQENSYEQYF. In DNA form, the CDR3 reads TGCGCCAGCAGCTCACATCGACAGGAAAACTCCTACGAGCAGTACTTC.

This clone was seen a few times. The rearrangement links TRBV30 to TRBJ2-3, with 12 bases identical to TRBD2. Losses at the gene ends were 4 bases for V and 2 bases for J; bases not matched to a gene: 10. The CDR3 totals 17 residues. In germline, CDR1 is GTSNPN, CDR2 SVGIG (reference sequence). The CDR3 loop reads CAWTPSGLAGFTDTQYF. The CDR3 DNA follows: TGTGCCTGGACCCCTTCCGGACTAGCGGGGTTCACAGATACGCAGTATTTT.

The V gene is TRBV9, the J gene TRBJ2-7, with D unclear. The CDR3 is made up of 15 amino acids. V lost 3 bases and J 4 bases, leaving 17 bases between the germline ends. Per the germline V gene, CDR1 is SGDLS and CDR2 is YYNGEE. CDR3 nucleotides: TGTGCCAGCAGCGCCACGGAAAACCCATTATACGAGCAGTACTTC. Encoded protein: CASSATENPLYEQYF.

The chain combines TRBV5-6 with TRBJ2-5; weak D call: TRBD2 (6 bases). Germline CDR1 and CDR2: SGHDT and YYEEEE. This CDR3 is 14 amino acids long. Trimming took off 7 bases at V and 0 bases at J, with 13 bases between the two ends. CDR3 sequence (DNA): TGTGCCAGCGCGGGATGGAGGTACCAAGAGACCCAGTACTTC. It yields the protein CASAGWRYQETQYF.

The chain links TRBV7-9 to TRBJ2-1, with D unresolved. This CDR3 contains 12 residues. V lost 2 bases, J lost 3 bases, and 2 bases lay in between. Germline V gives CDR1 SEHNR, CDR2 FQNEAQ (reference sequence). In DNA, the CDR3 is TGTGCCAGCAGCTTAAACTACAATGAGCAGTTCTTC. Translating it yields CASSLNYNEQFF.

The rearrangement joins TRBV23-1 to TRBJ2-1; 8 bases map to TRBD2. TRBV23-1 is noted as an ORF with a role that remains uncertain. J lost 0 bases, V lost 6 bases, and 4 bases had no gene match. The CDR3 extends over 15 amino acids. DNA of the CDR3: TGCGCCAGCAGCAAGCGGGGGAGCTCCTACAATGAGCAGTTCTTC. Protein: CASSKRGSSYNEQFF.

The chain joins TRBV7-2 to TRBJ2-7; D may be TRBD1 or TRBD2 (5 bases each). Trimming shortened V by 1 base and J by 3 bases, and 10 bases separated the two germline ends. The CDR3 is 14 residues long. The germline gives CDR1 SGHTA, CDR2 FQGNSA. DNA of the CDR3: TGTGCCAGCAGCTTAGACGGGGCCCGCTACGAGCAGTACTTC. As protein: CASSLDGARYEQYF.

The V call is TRBV5-1, the J call TRBJ1-1; unclear D gene. This CDR3 comprises 17 residues. Germline loops: CDR1 SGHRS, CDR2 YFSETQ. V shed 2 bases and J shed 1 base, with 18 bases lying between them. The CDR3 protein is CASSFSYYQETNTEAFF. DNA of the CDR3: TGCGCCAGCAGCTTCTCCTACTACCAGGAAACGAACACTGAAGCTTTCTTT.

V usage is TRBV5-6 and J usage is TRBJ2-6; D may match TRBD1 or TRBD2 (5 bases each). Germline CDR1 SGHDT, CDR2 YYEEEE. The CDR3 length is 12 residues. V lost 9 bases to trimming and J lost 5 bases, with 9 bases between them. As DNA, the CDR3 is TGTGCCACGGGGCGAAGGGCCAACGTCCTGACTTTC. Protein: CATGRRANVLTF.

The rearrangement uses TRBV7-9 and TRBJ2-3, with 10 nucleotides matching TRBD2. J lost 0 bases, V lost 5 bases, and 5 bases had no gene match. CDR1 SEHNR and CDR2 FQNEAQ come from the germline V gene (reference sequence). The CDR3 is 16 amino acids. For the CDR3, the DNA is TGTGCCAGCAGCACACTAGCGGGGTTTAGCACAGATACGCAGTATTTT. This sequence encodes CASSTLAGFSTDTQYF.

The CDR3, as DNA: TGCGCCAGCAGCTTGCTAGGGGTTGGGGACGAGCAGTACTTC. It is translated as CASSLLGVGDEQYF. The chain employs TRBV5-1 and TRBJ2-7; TRBD1 is a possible D gene (5 bases). The CDR3 spans 14 residues. CDR1 SGHRS and CDR2 YFSETQ come from the germline V gene. V lost 1 base and J lost 5, with 13 bases in between.

This clone was counted between two and nine times. The rearrangement joins TRBV29-1 to TRBJ1-4; D is undetermined. Per the germline V gene, CDR1 is SQVTM and CDR2 is ANQGSEA. The CDR3 is 13 residues long. With 1 base removed from V and 11 bases from J, the gap between germline ends came to 14 bases. The CDR3 DNA reads TGCAGCGTTGAAGTCATCACGGGTGGGAAACTGTTTTTT. Amino acids: CSVEVITGGKLFF.

This clone was seen more than once but under ten times. The rearrangement joins TRBV7-2 to TRBJ2-1; a weak D match, TRBD2 (6 bases). This CDR3 region has 15 residues. Germline assignment: CDR1 SGHTA and CDR2 FQGNSA. Trimming took off 5 bases at V and 3 bases at J, with 14 bases between the two ends. This CDR3 is CASSPRRGLYNEQFF. For the CDR3, the DNA is TGTGCCAGCAGCCCACGCCGGGGACTCTACAATGAGCAGTTCTTC.

V is TRBV7-2 and J is TRBJ2-7, with 8 bases fitting TRBD1. This CDR3 is built from 15 residues. Looked up from germline, CDR1 is SGHTA and CDR2 is FQGNSA. The V gene end was trimmed by 5 bases and the J gene end by 5 bases; junction bases not matched to a gene: 11. CDR3 sequence reads: CASSPRGQGVDEQYF. CDR3 DNA: TGTGCCAGCAGCCCTCGCGGACAGGGCGTAGACGAGCAGTACTTC.

The V gene is TRBV27, the J gene TRBJ1-2, with a possible D match to TRBD1 (5 bases). The V end lost 3 bases, the J end lost 1 base, and 6 bases lay between the germline ends. This CDR3 has 13 amino acids. In germline, CDR1 is MNHEY, CDR2 SMNVEV (reference sequence). The CDR3 DNA follows: TGTGCCAGCAGTTTTCAGGGTAACTATGGCTACACCTTC. Protein sequence: CASSFQGNYGYTF.

In this sample, this clone turned up a few times. The CDR3 protein is CASTPVQGNYGYTF. The CDR3, as DNA: TGTGCCAGCACCCCGGTACAGGGCAACTATGGCTACACCTTC. The J gene is TRBJ1-2, the V gene TRBV27; weak D call: TRBD1 (6 bases). The CDR3 loop spans 14 amino acids. V was pared by 7 bases and J by 2 bases, with 14 bases between. Per the germline V gene, CDR1 is MNHEY and CDR2 is SMNVEV (reference sequence).

This chain links TRBV10-3 with TRBJ2-7, with D possibly matching TRBD2 (5 bases). CDR1 ENHRY and CDR2 SYGVKD come from the germline V gene. V lost 7 bases, J lost 2 bases, and 12 bases lay in between. The CDR3 length is 13 residues. CDR3 DNA sequence: TGTGCCATCATGGGAGACACTCCCTACGAGCAGTACTTC. As protein: CAIMGDTPYEQYF.

The chain is built from TRBV5-6 and TRBJ1-5; D is perhaps TRBD1 (6 bases). V was trimmed by 0 bases and J by 3 bases, leaving 10 bases between them. Germline V lookup: CDR1 SGHDT, CDR2 YYEEEE. The CDR3 loop spans 15 amino acids. The CDR3 region has the DNA TGTGCCAGCAGCTTGGCCCGGACAGACAATCAGCCCCAGCATTTT. It codes for CASSLARTDNQPQHF.